These 19 T cell receptor beta chains came from one sample sequenced in a study of shared clonotypes between healthy human individuals. Data came from immunoSEQ multiplex PCR; TCRdb stores just in-frame clones and leaves some out. The sample lists about 2.3 million clones, 80% to 95% seen once, with approximately 0.39% in the top ten. Sequenced: naive CD4+ T cells from PBMCs. Subset specified: CD45RA+ positively selected. These receptors were collected from a man younger than 35 in good health. Some clones in this sample may be carry-over from other donors' samples.

The V call is TRBV5-1, the J call TRBJ1-4, with D perhaps matching TRBD1 (5 bases). This CDR3 is 15 amino acids long. Trimming removed 0 bases from V and 7 bases from J, with 13 bases in between. The germline V gene has CDR1 SGHRS and CDR2 YFSETQ. In nucleotides, the CDR3 is TGCGCCAGCAGCTTGGCCCCGGGACTGGTTGAAAAACTGTTTTTT. This translates into CASSLAPGLVEKLFF.

The genes are TRBV2 and TRBJ1-3; D gene unclear. There are 16 residues in the CDR3. Trimming took off 4 bases at V and 0 bases at J, with 13 bases between the two ends. Looked up from germline, CDR1 is SNHLY and CDR2 is FYNNEI. Written as DNA, the CDR3 is TGTGCCAGCAGTGGGAGGGAGGCACACTCTGGAAACACCATATATTTT. The encoded protein is CASSGREAHSGNTIYF. The whole variable domain, remainder taken from reference TRBV2 and TRBJ1-3, is EPEVTQTPSHQVTQMGQEVILRCVPISNHLYFYWYRQILGQKVEFLVSFYNNEISEKSEIFDDQFSVERPDGSNFTLKIRSTKLEDSAMYFCASSGREAHSGNTIYFGEGSWLTVV.

This CDR3 reads CASAGQGAQGEKLFF. CDR3 DNA sequence: TGCGCCAGTGCGGGACAGGGGGCGCAAGGGGAAAAACTGTTTTTT. The chain joins TRBV5-1 to TRBJ1-4, with 12 bases aligning to TRBD1. V lost 8 bases, J lost 8 bases, and 10 bases stayed unmatched. From germline, CDR1 is SGHRS and CDR2 YFSETQ. There are 15 residues in the CDR3.

The genes are TRBV5-4 and TRBJ2-5; TRBD1 is a possible D gene (6 bases). V was clipped by 4 bases and J by 5 bases, with 15 bases between them. The germline CDR1 and CDR2 sequences are SGHNT and YYREEE (reference sequence). The length of the CDR3 is 14 residues. CDR3 in amino acids: CASSPIQGMETQYF. CDR3 bases: TGTGCCAGCAGCCCAATTCAGGGGATGGAGACCCAGTACTTC.

The CDR3 DNA reads TGTGCCAGCAGTTTAGGGAGGGCCCAGCATTTT. Amino acids: CASSLGRAQHF. This sequence joins TRBV28 and TRBJ1-5; D is uncertain. V was trimmed by 2 bases and J by 11 bases, leaving 7 bases between them. The germline V gene has CDR1 MDHEN and CDR2 SYDVKM. CDR3 size: 11 residues.

The chain uses TRBV5-1 and TRBJ2-1; TRBD2 is a possible D gene (5 bases). V was pared by 2 bases and J by 6 bases, with 12 bases between. The CDR3 runs 14 residues. Germline lookup yields CDR1 SGHRS and CDR2 YFSETQ. CDR3 residues: CASSLERVSNEQFF. CDR3 bases: TGCGCCAGCAGCTTAGAGAGGGTCAGCAATGAGCAGTTCTTC.

Comments on this clone: Other DNA sequences in the sample encode the same CDR3. This chain connects TRBV5-4 to TRBJ2-1; D is tentatively TRBD1 or TRBD2 (5 bases each). CDR3 length: 16 residues. Germline loops: CDR1 SGHNT, CDR2 YYREEE (reference sequence). The V gene lost 0 bases and the J gene lost 0 bases, with 10 bases spanning the gap. The CDR3 DNA reads as TGTGCCAGCAGCTTGGGGGGGAGTGGCTCCTACAATGAGCAGTTCTTC. It yields the protein CASSLGGSGSYNEQFF.

J is TRBJ2-3 and V is TRBV6-1; 10 positions agree with TRBD2. CDR3 length: 15 residues. J gave up 2 bases and V 6 bases, and 5 bases lay outside the gene matches. Germline CDR1 MNHNS, CDR2 SASEGT. The CDR3: CASRRTSGPTDTQYF. The DNA of the CDR3 is TGTGCCAGCAGAAGGACTAGCGGTCCCACAGATACGCAGTATTTT.

The chain uses TRBV5-1 and TRBJ2-7; the match to TRBD2 covers 7 bases. Germline V gives CDR1 SGHRS, CDR2 YFSETQ. The CDR3 extends over 18 amino acids. V lost 2 bases, J lost 0 bases, and 14 bases stayed unmatched. The CDR3 loop reads CASSLISRTGGNSYEQYF. The CDR3 DNA sequence: TGCGCCAGCAGCTTAATATCCAGAACGGGGGGTAACTCCTACGAGCAGTACTTC.

This clone has a handful of counts. The chain joins TRBV2 to TRBJ2-1; 13 nucleotides align to TRBD2. The length of the CDR3 is 13 residues. The germline V gene encodes CDR1 SNHLY and CDR2 FYNNEI. After removal of 9 bases from V and 7 bases from J, the junction contained 3 bases not matched to a gene. As DNA, the CDR3 is TGTGCCAGTGGACTAGCGGGAGCAAATGAGCAGTTCTTC. This encodes CASGLAGANEQFF. Using reference TRBV2 and TRBJ2-1 for the parts outside the CDR3, the full variable domain is EPEVTQTPSHQVTQMGQEVILRCVPISNHLYFYWYRQILGQKVEFLVSFYNNEISEKSEIFDDQFSVERPDGSNFTLKIRSTKLEDSAMYFCASGLAGANEQFFGPGTRLTVL.

The rearrangement joins TRBV15 to TRBJ2-1; D is uncertain. The V gene's germline CDR1 is LNHNV and CDR2 YYDKDF (reference sequence). The CDR3 has 15 amino acids. Trimming removed 0 bases from V and 5 bases from J, with 11 bases in between. CDR3 loop: CATSRDWGKHNEQFF. The CDR3, as DNA: TGTGCCACCAGCAGAGATTGGGGAAAACACAATGAGCAGTTCTTC.

V and J are TRBV7-3 and TRBJ2-1; a possible D gene is TRBD2 (5 bases). The CDR3 contains 15 residues. Germline V gives CDR1 SGHTA, CDR2 FQGTGA. The V and J ends lost 4 bases and 2 bases respectively, with 12 bases between them. The CDR3 bases are TGTGCCAGCAGCTCCCGGGGAGTGGCCTACAATGAGCAGTTCTTC. It specifies CASSSRGVAYNEQFF.

The chain combines TRBV6-1 with TRBJ2-7; TRBD1 matches 9 bases. V lost 1 base to trimming and J lost 3 bases; unmatched junction nucleotides: 7. Germline lookup yields CDR1 MNHNS and CDR2 SASEGT. CDR3 length equals 16 residues. The CDR3 region has the DNA TGTGCCAGCAGTGAAGGGGGGCCGGGACAGGGCTACGAGCAGTACTTC. The encoded protein is CASSEGGPGQGYEQYF.

Notes on this clone: The sample has other DNA sequences that encode this CDR3 too. The genes are TRBV5-4 and TRBJ1-2; 7 bases fit TRBD1. Germline CDR1 reads SGHNT; CDR2 reads YYREEE (reference sequence). After removal of 0 bases from V and 4 bases from J, the junction contained 3 bases not matched to a gene. This CDR3 has 14 amino acids. In DNA, the CDR3 is TGTGCCAGCAGCTTGGCAGGGGGTACCTATGGCTACACCTTC. Residues: CASSLAGGTYGYTF. Using reference TRBV5-4 and TRBJ1-2 for the parts outside the CDR3, the full variable domain is ETGVTQSPTHLIKTRGQQVTLRCSSQSGHNTVSWYQQALGQGPQFIFQYYREEENGRGNFPPRFSGLQFPNYSSELNVNALELDDSALYLCASSLAGGTYGYTFGSGTRLTVV.

The V call is TRBV27, the J call TRBJ2-7; D not certain. Germline values: CDR1 MNHEY, CDR2 SMNVEV (reference sequence). V was pared by 0 bases and J by 0 bases, with 6 bases between. The CDR3 has 14 residues. The CDR3 nucleotides are TGTGCCAGCAGTTTATCTCCCCTCTCCTACGAGCAGTACTTC. The encoded protein is CASSLSPLSYEQYF.

Comment on this clone: The same CDR3 also results from other DNA sequences found in this sample. This chain connects TRBV19 to TRBJ2-5; 10 bases line up with TRBD1. The V and J ends lost 9 bases and 5 bases, in that order; junction bases with no gene match: 3. CDR3 length: 12 amino acids. Germline CDR1 reads LNHDA; CDR2 reads SQIVND (reference sequence). In nucleotides, the CDR3 is TGTGCCAGCTCGGACAGGGGGGAGACCCAGTACTTC. Protein: CASSDRGETQYF. The full variable domain, its missing parts supplied by reference TRBV19 and TRBJ2-5, is DGGITQSPKYLFRKEGQNVTLSCEQNLNHDAMYWYRQDPGQGLRLIYYSQIVNDFQKGDIAEGYSVSREKKESFPLTVTSAQKNPTAFYLCASSDRGETQYFGPGTRLLVL.

Note on this clone: Other DNA sequences of this sample code for an identical CDR3. The chain joins TRBV18 to TRBJ2-3; D is unclear. Trimming pared 6 bases from V and 3 bases from J, leaving 4 bases between. CDR3 size: 11 residues. CDR1 and CDR2 from the germline V gene are KGHSH and LQKENI. The CDR3: CASSSTDTQYF. The CDR3 DNA reads TGTGCCAGCTCTTCTACAGATACGCAGTATTTT.

This sequence joins TRBV4-1 and TRBJ2-5, with D possibly TRBD2 on 5 matching bases. The CDR3 is made up of 17 amino acids. Deletions cut 2 bases from V and 4 bases from J, with 20 bases between. CDR1 and CDR2 (germline): MGHRA, YSYEKL. Here the CDR3 reads CASSQLGLINIIETQYF. The CDR3 region has the DNA TGCGCCAGCAGCCAATTAGGACTGATCAATATTATAGAGACCCAGTACTTC.

The gene calls are TRBV7-9 and TRBJ2-7; a possible D gene is TRBD2 (5 bases). Trimming stripped 6 bases from V and 2 bases from J, with 17 bases between. CDR1 and CDR2 from the germline V gene are SEHNR and FQNEAQ (reference sequence). CDR3 length: 15 amino acids. The DNA for the CDR3 is TGTGCCAGCAGTTCCCGGGAAGGGCAGCCCTACGAGCAGTACTTC. Translation: CASSSREGQPYEQYF.